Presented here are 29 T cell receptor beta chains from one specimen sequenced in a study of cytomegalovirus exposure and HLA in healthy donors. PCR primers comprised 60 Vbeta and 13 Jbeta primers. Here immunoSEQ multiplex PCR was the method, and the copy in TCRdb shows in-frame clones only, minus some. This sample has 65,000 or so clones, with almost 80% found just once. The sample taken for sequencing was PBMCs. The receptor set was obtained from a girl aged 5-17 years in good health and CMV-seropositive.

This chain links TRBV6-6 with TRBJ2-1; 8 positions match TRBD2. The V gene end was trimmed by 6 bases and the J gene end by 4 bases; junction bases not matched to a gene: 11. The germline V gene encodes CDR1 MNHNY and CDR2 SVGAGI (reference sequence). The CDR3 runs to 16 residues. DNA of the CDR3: TGTGCCAGCAGACACCATCTTAGCGGGAATTACAATGAGCAGTTCTTC. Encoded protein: CASRHHLSGNYNEQFF.

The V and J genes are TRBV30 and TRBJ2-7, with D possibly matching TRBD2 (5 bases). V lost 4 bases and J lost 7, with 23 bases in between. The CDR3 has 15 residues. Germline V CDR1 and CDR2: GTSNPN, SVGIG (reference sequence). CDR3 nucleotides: TGTGCCTGGAAAACCGGGCTCACATTTACGGGAGAGCAGTACTTC. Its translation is CAWKTGLTFTGEQYF.

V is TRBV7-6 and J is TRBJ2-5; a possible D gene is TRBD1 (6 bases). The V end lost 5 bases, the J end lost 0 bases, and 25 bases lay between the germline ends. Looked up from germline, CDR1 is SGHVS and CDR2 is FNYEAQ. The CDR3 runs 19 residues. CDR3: CASSHPRATDRLYQETQYF. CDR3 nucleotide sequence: TGTGCCAGCAGCCACCCGAGAGCCACGGACAGACTATACCAAGAGACCCAGTACTTC.

CDR3 amino acids: CASSFWWENSPLHF. The CDR3 DNA follows: TGTGCCAGCAGTTTTTGGTGGGAGAATTCACCCCTCCACTTT. The chain couples TRBV28 to TRBJ1-6; D is unclear. The CDR3 extends over 14 amino acids. Germline-derived CDR1 and CDR2 are MDHEN and SYDVKM. With 3 bases removed from V and 7 bases from J, the gap between germline ends came to 10 bases.

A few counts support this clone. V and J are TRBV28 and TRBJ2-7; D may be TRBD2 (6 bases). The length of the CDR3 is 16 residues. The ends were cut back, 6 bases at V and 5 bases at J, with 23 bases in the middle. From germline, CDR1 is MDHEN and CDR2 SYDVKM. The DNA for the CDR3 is TGTGCCAGCAGCCCGAGGGGCGCCCGGCGGGGACACGAGCAGTACTTC. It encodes CASSPRGARRGHEQYF.

The DNA for the CDR3 is TGTGCCAGTAGTATCCGGGACAGCCTGAACACTGAAGCTTTCTTT. This translates into CASSIRDSLNTEAFF. This rearrangement joins TRBV19 to TRBJ1-1; 7 bases map to TRBD1. V was clipped by 3 bases and J by 0 bases; unmatched bases: 4. Germline V gene lookup returns CDR1 LNHDA and CDR2 SQIVND (reference sequence). The CDR3 totals 15 residues.

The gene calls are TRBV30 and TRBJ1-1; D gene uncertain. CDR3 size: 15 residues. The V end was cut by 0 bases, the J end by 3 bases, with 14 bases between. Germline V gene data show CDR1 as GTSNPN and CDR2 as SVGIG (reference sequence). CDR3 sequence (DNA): TGTGCCTGGAGTGTTTCAGCGACGATTTACACTGAAGCTTTCTTT. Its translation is CAWSVSATIYTEAFF.

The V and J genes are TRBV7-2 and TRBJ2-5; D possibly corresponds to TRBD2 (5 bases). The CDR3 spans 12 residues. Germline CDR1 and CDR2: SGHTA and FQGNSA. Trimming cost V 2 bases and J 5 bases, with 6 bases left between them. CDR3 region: CASSLRRETQYF. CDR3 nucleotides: TGTGCCAGCAGCTTAAGGAGGGAGACCCAGTACTTC.

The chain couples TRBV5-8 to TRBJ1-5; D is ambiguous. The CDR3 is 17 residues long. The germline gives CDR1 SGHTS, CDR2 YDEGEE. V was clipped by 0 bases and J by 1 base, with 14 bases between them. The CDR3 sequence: CASSLVVRGGSNQPQHF. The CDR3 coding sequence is TGTGCCAGCAGCTTGGTGGTCCGGGGAGGAAGCAATCAGCCCCAGCATTTT.

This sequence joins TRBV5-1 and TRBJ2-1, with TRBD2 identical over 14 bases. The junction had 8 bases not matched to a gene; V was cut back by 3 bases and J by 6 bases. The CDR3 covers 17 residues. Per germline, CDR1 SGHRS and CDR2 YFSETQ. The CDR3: CASSSGTSGGTRNEQFF. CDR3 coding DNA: TGCGCCAGCAGCTCGGGGACTAGCGGGGGTACTCGCAATGAGCAGTTCTTC.

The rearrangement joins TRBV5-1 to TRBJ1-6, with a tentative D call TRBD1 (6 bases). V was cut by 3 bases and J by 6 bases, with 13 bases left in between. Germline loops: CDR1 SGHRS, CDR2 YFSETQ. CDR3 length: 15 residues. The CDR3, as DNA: TGCGCCAGCAGCTCTGAAGGACAGTCTAATTCACCCCTCCACTTT. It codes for CASSSEGQSNSPLHF.

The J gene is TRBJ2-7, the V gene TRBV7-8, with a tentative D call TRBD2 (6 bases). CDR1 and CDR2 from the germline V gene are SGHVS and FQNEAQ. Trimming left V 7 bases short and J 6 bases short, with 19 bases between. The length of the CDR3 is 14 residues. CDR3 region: CASTPQTGDGEQYF. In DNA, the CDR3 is TGTGCCAGCACCCCGCAGACGGGGGATGGCGAGCAGTACTTC.

The CDR3 loop is CASSLARRGDDVGYTF. The CDR3 coding sequence is TGTGCCAGCAGCTTGGCCAGGCGGGGTGACGATGTAGGCTACACCTTC. This chain uses TRBV5-4 with TRBJ1-2; D uncertain. CDR1 is SGHNT, CDR2 YYREEE, per germline (reference sequence). The germline V and J ends were trimmed by 0 bases and 8 bases, with 20 bases remaining between them. This CDR3 has 16 residues.

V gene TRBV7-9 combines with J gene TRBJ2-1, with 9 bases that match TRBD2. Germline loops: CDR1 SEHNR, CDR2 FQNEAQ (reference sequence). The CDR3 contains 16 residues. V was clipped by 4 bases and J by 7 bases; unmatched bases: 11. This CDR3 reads CASSYPGGRARNEQFF. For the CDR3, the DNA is TGTGCCAGCAGCTACCCCGGCGGGAGGGCCAGAAATGAGCAGTTCTTC.

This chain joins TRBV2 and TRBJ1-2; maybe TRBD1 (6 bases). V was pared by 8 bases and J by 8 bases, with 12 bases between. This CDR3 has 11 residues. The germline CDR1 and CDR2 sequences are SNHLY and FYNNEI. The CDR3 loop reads CASSAGGGYTF. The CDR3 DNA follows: TGTGCCAGCTCAGCGGGGGGCGGCTACACCTTC. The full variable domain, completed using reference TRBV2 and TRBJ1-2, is EPEVTQTPSHQVTQMGQEVILRCVPISNHLYFYWYRQILGQKVEFLVSFYNNEISEKSEIFDDQFSVERPDGSNFTLKIRSTKLEDSAMYFCASSAGGGYTFGSGTRLTVV.

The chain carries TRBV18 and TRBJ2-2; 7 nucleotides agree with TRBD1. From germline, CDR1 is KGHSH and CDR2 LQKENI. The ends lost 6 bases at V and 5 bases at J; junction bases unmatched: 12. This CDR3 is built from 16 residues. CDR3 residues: CASSPAMDRSTGELFF. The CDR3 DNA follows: TGTGCCAGCTCCCCCGCAATGGACAGGAGTACCGGGGAGCTGTTTTTT.

The CDR3: CASSQDGTGDEQYF. The CDR3 DNA reads TGTGCCAGCAGCCAAGATGGGACAGGGGACGAGCAGTACTTC. The rearrangement links TRBV4-2 to TRBJ2-7; TRBD1 matches 10 bases. V was pared by 0 bases and J by 5 bases, with 1 base of the junction left unmatched. The CDR3 is 14 residues long. CDR1 is LGHNA and CDR2 is YNFKEQ in the germline V gene.

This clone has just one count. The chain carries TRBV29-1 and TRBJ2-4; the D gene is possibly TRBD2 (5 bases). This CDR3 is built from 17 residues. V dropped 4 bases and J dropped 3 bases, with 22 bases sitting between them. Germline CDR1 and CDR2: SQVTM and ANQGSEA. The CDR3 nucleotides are TGCAGCGTTGCTATCCCCTATGGCCGGGGAAACAAAAACATTCAGTACTTC. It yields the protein CSVAIPYGRGNKNIQYF.

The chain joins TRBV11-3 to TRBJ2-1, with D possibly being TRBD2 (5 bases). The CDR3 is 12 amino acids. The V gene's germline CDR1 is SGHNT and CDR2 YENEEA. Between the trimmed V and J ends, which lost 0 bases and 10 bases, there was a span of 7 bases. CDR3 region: CASSLDRGEQFF. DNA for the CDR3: TGTGCCAGCAGCTTAGATCGCGGGGAGCAGTTCTTC.

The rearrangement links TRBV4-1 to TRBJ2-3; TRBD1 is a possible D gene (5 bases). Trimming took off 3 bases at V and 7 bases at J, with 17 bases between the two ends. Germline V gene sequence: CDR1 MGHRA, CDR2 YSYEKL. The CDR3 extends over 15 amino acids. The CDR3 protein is CASSQERRVANTQYF. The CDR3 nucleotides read TGCGCCAGCAGCCAGGAACGCAGGGTAGCAAATACGCAGTATTTT.

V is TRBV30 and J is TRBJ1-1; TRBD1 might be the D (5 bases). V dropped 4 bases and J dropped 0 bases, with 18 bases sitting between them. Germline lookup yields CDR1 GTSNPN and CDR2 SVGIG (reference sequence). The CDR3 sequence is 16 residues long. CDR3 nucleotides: TGTGCCTGGAAATTTTATTACAGGACTATGAACACTGAAGCTTTCTTT. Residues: CAWKFYYRTMNTEAFF. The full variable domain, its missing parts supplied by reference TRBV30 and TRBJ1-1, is SQTIHQWPATLVQPVGSPLSLECTVEGTSNPNLYWYRQAAGRGLQLLFYSVGIGQISSEVPQNLSASRPQDRQFILSSKKLLLSDSGFYLCAWKFYYRTMNTEAFFGQGTRLTVV.

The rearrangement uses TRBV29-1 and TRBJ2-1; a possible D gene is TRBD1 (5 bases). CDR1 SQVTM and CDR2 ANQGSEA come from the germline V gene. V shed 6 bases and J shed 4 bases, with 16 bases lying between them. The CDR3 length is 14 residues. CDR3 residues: CSVADPPGYNEQFF. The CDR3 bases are TGCAGCGTCGCGGACCCTCCAGGGTACAATGAGCAGTTCTTC.

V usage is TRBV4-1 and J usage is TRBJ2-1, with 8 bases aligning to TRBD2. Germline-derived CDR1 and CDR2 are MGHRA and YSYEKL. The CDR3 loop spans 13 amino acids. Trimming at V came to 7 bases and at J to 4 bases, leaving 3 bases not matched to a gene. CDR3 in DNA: TGCGCCAGCACGGGGGGGGTGTACAATGAGCAGTTCTTC. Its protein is CASTGGVYNEQFF.

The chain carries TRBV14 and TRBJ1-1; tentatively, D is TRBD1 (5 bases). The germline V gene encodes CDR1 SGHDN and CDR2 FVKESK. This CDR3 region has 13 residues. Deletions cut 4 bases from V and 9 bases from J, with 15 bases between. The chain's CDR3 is CASSPGADEKAFF. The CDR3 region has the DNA TGTGCCAGCAGCCCTGGGGCGGACGAGAAAGCTTTCTTT.

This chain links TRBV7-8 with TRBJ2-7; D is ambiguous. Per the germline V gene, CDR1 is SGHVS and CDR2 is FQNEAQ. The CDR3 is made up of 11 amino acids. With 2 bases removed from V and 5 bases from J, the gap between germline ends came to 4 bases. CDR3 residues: CASSLTHEQYF. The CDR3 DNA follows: TGTGCCAGCAGCTTAACTCACGAGCAGTACTTC.

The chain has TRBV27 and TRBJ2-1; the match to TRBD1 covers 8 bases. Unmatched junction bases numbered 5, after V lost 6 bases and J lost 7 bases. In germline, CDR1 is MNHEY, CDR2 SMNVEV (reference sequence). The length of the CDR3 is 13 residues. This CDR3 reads CASRGTGFNEQFF. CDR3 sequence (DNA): TGTGCCAGCAGAGGGACAGGATTTAATGAGCAGTTCTTC.

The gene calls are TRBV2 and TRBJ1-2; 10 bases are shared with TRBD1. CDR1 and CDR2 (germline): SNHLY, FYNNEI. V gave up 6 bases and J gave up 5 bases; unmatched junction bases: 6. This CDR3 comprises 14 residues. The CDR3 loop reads CASRDRGRRYGYTF. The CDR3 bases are TGTGCCAGCAGAGACAGGGGGCGAAGGTATGGCTACACCTTC.

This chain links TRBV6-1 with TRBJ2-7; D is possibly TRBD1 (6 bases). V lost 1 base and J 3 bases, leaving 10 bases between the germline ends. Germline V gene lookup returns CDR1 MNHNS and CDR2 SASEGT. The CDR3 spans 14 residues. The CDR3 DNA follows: TGTGCCAGCAGTGAAGTTGGGGGCGGCTACGAGCAGTACTTC. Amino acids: CASSEVGGGYEQYF.

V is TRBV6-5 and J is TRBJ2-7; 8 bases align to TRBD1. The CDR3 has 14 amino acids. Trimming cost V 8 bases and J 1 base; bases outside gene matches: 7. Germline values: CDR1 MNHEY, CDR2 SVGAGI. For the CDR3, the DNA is TGTGCCAGCTCTCTGACAGGGGAGTCCTACGAGCAGTACTTC. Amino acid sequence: CASSLTGESYEQYF.